These T cell receptor beta chains were read from a single sample in a study of blood T cell repertoires in COVID-19. Profiling relied on immunoSEQ multiplex PCR, and the TCRdb table lists in-frame clones only, not all of them. The repertoire holds some 100,000 clones, with 80% to 90% as singletons. Sequences were obtained from peripheral blood. The receptors here all came from a woman in her seventies with acute or convalescent COVID-19. Both conserved end residues are part of each CDR3. D genes are given only for firm matches. Some rows mark clone size as missing; the rest say once, few, many or name a class of expanded clone.

J gene	D gene	CDR3 length	clone size	V gene	CDR3 protein	CDR3 DNA
TRBJ1-2	TRBD1	14	-	TRBV5-6	CASSGDRGIYGYTF	TGTGCCAGCAGCGGGGACAGGGGAATCTATGGCTACACCTTC
TRBJ2-5	TRBD2	14	once	TRBV5-1	CASSGGGTVETQYF	TGCGCCAGCAGCGGCGGGGGGACGGTAGAGACCCAGTACTTC
TRBJ1-2	-	13	-	TRBV6-5	CASRASGGSGYTF	TGTGCCAGCAGGGCCTCGGGGGGCTCTGGCTACACCTTC
TRBJ1-1	-	17	-	TRBV5-1	CASSLDRVGVVVTEAFF	TGCGCCAGCAGCTTGGACAGGGTAGGTGTGGTTGTGACTGAAGCTTTCTTT
TRBJ2-5	TRBD1	14	-	TRBV5-1	CASSSWTGQETQYF	TGCGCCAGCAGCTCGTGGACAGGTCAAGAGACCCAGTACTTC
TRBJ2-7	TRBD2	14	-	TRBV29-1	CSVRPSGSSYEQYF	TGCAGCGTCCGTCCTAGCGGGAGCTCCTACGAGCAGTACTTC
TRBJ2-3	TRBD1	15	-	TRBV5-1	CASSPDRAITDTQYF	TGCGCCAGCAGCCCCGACAGGGCCATCACAGATACGCAGTATTTT
TRBJ2-1	TRBD2	17	-	TRBV3-1/TRBV3-2	CASSPSIGLAGRYEQFF	TGTGCCAGCAGCCCTTCCATAGGACTAGCGGGAAGGTATGAGCAGTTCTTC
TRBJ1-5	TRBD1	13	-	TRBV7-9	CASTQGARQPQHF	TGTGCCAGTACACAGGGGGCCCGTCAGCCCCAGCATTTT
TRBJ1-6	TRBD1	18	-	TRBV5-1	CASSTGQAQSTYNSPLHF	TGCGCCAGCAGCACGGGACAGGCACAGTCGACCTATAATTCACCCCTCCACTTT
TRBJ1-1	-	13	-	TRBV29-1	CSVEEFGKSEAFF	TGCAGCGTTGAAGAATTCGGGAAGTCTGAAGCTTTCTTT
TRBJ2-3	TRBD1	17	-	TRBV5-6	CASSRYTQGANTDTQYF	TGTGCCAGCAGCCGATATACTCAGGGGGCAAACACAGATACGCAGTATTTT
TRBJ2-2	TRBD2	15	-	TRBV19	CASRKTSGIFGELFF	TGTGCCAGTAGAAAGACTAGCGGTATCTTCGGGGAGCTGTTTTTT
TRBJ1-2	TRBD1	13	few	TRBV27	CASSFGRGYGYTF	TGTGCCAGCAGTTTCGGCAGGGGGTACGGCTACACCTTC
TRBJ2-7	TRBD1	15	-	TRBV27	CASSPLGTGVDEQYF	TGTGCCAGCAGTCCTCTTGGGACAGGGGTCGACGAGCAGTACTTC
TRBJ2-3	TRBD2	15	-	TRBV5-1	CASSRERGPTDTQYF	TGCGCCAGCAGCAGAGAGCGGGGGCCCACAGATACGCAGTATTTT
TRBJ2-1	-	15	-	TRBV6-5	CASSYGVNFDYEQFF	TGTGCCAGCAGTTACGGCGTTAATTTCGACTATGAGCAGTTCTTC
TRBJ1-1	-	14	-	TRBV19	CASNVGARNTEAFF	TGTGCCAGTAATGTGGGCGCCCGGAACACTGAAGCTTTCTTT
TRBJ1-5	TRBD1	19	once	TRBV5-1	CASSLGPGTGGRGHQPQHF	TGCGCCAGCAGCTTGGGTCCCGGGACAGGGGGCAGGGGTCATCAGCCCCAGCATTTT
TRBJ1-1	TRBD1	13	-	TRBV5-6	CASSWTGDTEAFF	TGTGCCAGCAGCTGGACAGGGGACACTGAAGCTTTCTTT
TRBJ2-5	TRBD1	17	-	TRBV5-1	CASSLASGTGTQETQYF	TGCGCCAGCAGCTTGGCTTCCGGGACAGGAACCCAAGAGACCCAGTACTTC
TRBJ2-1	-	16	-	TRBV5-1	CASSLSGGGSYNEQFF	TGCGCCAGCAGCTTATCGGGGGGCGGGTCCTACAATGAGCAGTTCTTC
TRBJ1-1	-	14	-	TRBV2	CASSETNGYTEAFF	TGTGCCAGCAGCGAAACCAACGGTTACACTGAAGCTTTCTTT
TRBJ2-2	TRBD2	14	-	TRBV11-2	CASSWGGVTGELFF	TGTGCCAGCAGCTGGGGGGGAGTCACCGGGGAGCTGTTTTTT
TRBJ2-2	-	17	-	TRBV5-1	CASSPRPQGTNTGELFF	TGCGCCAGCAGCCCCCGACCCCAGGGGACGAACACCGGGGAGCTGTTTTTT
TRBJ2-7	-	12	-	TRBV30	CAQDGEYYEQYF	TGTGCCCAGGACGGGGAATATTACGAGCAGTACTTC
TRBJ2-1	TRBD2	21	-	TRBV6-6	CASSQPGTSGNTLSRNNEQFF	TGTGCCAGCAGTCAACCAGGGACTAGCGGGAACACCTTAAGCCGGAACAATGAGCAGTTCTTC
TRBJ2-3	TRBD1	12	-	TRBV29-1	CSVGDRRPTQYF	TGCAGCGTGGGGGACAGGCGCCCTACGCAGTATTTT
TRBJ2-7	TRBD1	15	-	TRBV5-4	CASSRQGQGGYEQYF	TGTGCCAGCAGCAGACAGGGACAGGGAGGCTACGAGCAGTACTTC
TRBJ1-2	TRBD1	17	-	TRBV11-2	CASSLERGTGATYGYTF	TGTGCCAGCAGCTTAGAGAGGGGGACAGGGGCTACCTATGGCTACACCTTC
TRBJ2-1	TRBD1	16	-	TRBV7-3	CASSPITGTGRNEQFF	TGTGCCAGCAGCCCGATTACCGGGACAGGGAGGAATGAGCAGTTCTTC
TRBJ1-5	TRBD1	16	-	TRBV27	CASRNLRDRGNQPQHF	TGTGCCAGCAGAAACCTCCGGGACAGGGGCAATCAGCCCCAGCATTTT
TRBJ2-1	TRBD2	14	-	TRBV19	CASRGREAYNEQFF	TGTGCCAGTAGGGGTCGGGAGGCCTACAATGAGCAGTTCTTC
TRBJ2-3	TRBD2	15	-	TRBV19	CASRGLVLSTDTQYF	TGTGCCAGTAGGGGACTAGTCCTGAGCACAGATACGCAGTATTTT
TRBJ2-1	-	17	-	TRBV27	CAALPGRAYGLGNEQFF	TGTGCCGCACTCCCGGGGAGAGCTTACGGTCTTGGCAATGAGCAGTTCTTC
TRBJ1-2	TRBD1	13	medium-sized	TRBV5-1	CASRTGTGGGYTF	TGCGCCAGCAGAACCGGGACAGGGGGTGGCTACACCTTC
TRBJ2-1	-	17	-	TRBV11-2	CASSLMYGGSSYNEQFF	TGTGCCAGCAGCTTAATGTACGGCGGCAGCTCCTACAATGAGCAGTTCTTC
TRBJ1-4	TRBD1	15	-	TRBV11-2	CASSSRDRENEKLFF	TGTGCCAGCAGCAGCCGGGACAGAGAAAATGAAAAACTGTTTTTT
TRBJ2-7	-	13	-	TRBV19	CASSSPGSYEQYF	TGTGCCAGTAGTAGTCCGGGATCCTACGAGCAGTACTTC
TRBJ2-1	TRBD2	14	-	TRBV3-1/TRBV3-2	CASSGPGLDNEQFF	TGTGCCAGCAGCGGGCCCGGACTAGACAATGAGCAGTTCTTC
TRBJ2-7	-	11	-	TRBV29-1	CSVSQGHEQYF	TGCAGCGTCTCCCAGGGGCACGAGCAGTACTTC
TRBJ2-1	-	14	-	TRBV30	CAWSPPGIYNEQFF	TGTGCCTGGAGCCCCCCAGGAATCTACAATGAGCAGTTCTTC
TRBJ1-5	-	15	-	TRBV27	CASSLKTASNQPQHF	TGTGCCAGCAGTTTAAAGACAGCTAGCAATCAGCCCCAGCATTTT
TRBJ2-3	TRBD1	15	-	TRBV10-3	CAISEGQGGSDTQYF	TGTGCCATCAGTGAGGGACAGGGAGGCTCAGATACGCAGTATTTT
TRBJ2-5	-	13	-	TRBV9	CASSGLTPETQYF	TGTGCCAGCAGCGGACTCACCCCGGAGACCCAGTACTTC
TRBJ2-5	TRBD1	16	-	TRBV24-1	CATSDQGAGTKETQYF	TGTGCCACCAGTGATCAGGGGGCCGGTACAAAAGAGACCCAGTACTTC
TRBJ2-1	-	12	-	TRBV6-5	CAEGSSYNEQFF	TGTGCCGAGGGTAGCTCCTACAATGAGCAGTTCTTC